A single sample gave rise to the 7 T cell receptor beta chains below, sequenced in a study of PD-1 blockade in classical Hodgkin lymphoma (dated by TCRdb to about 2020). In the paper's terms, the time point label means: cycle 2 day 1 (C2D1) of nivolumab. Relapse after autologous stem cell transplantation had occurred in all trial patients, and cohorts A, B and C were distinguished by prior brentuximab vedotin exposure. Libraries were constructed by the immunoSEQ multiplex PCR assay. TCRdb limited this immuneACCESS table to in-frame rearrangements with V and J called. A share of clones is missing; checked studies link under half to unresolved V genes, and the rest is unexplained. The sample has roughly 140,000 clones on record, around 84% of them singletons. Approximately 9.6% of the sample rests with the top ten. The specimen was peripheral blood mononuclear cells (PBMCs), collected before the second cycle of nivolumab. The receptors originated from a human donor with classical Hodgkin lymphoma.

The rearrangement joins TRBV11-2 to TRBJ2-7, with D unresolved. Per germline, CDR1 SGHAT and CDR2 FQNNGV. The CDR3 runs to 14 residues. Trimming removed 4 bases at V and 1 base at J, with 11 bases between. For the CDR3, the DNA is TGTGCCAGCAGCTCAGGACGAGGTTCCTACGAGCAGTACTTC. Protein product: CASSSGRGSYEQYF. The full variable domain, with the rest looked up from reference TRBV11-2 and TRBJ2-7, is EAGVAQSPRYKIIEKRQSVAFWCNPISGHATLYWYQQILGQGPKLLIQFQNNGVVDDSQLPKDRFSAERLKGVDSTLKIQPAKLEDSAVYLCASSSGRGSYEQYFGPGTRLTVT.

V gene TRBV28 combines with J gene TRBJ1-1; D might be TRBD1 (6 bases). The CDR3 loop spans 14 amino acids. V lost 6 bases, J lost 2 bases, and 13 bases lay in between. Looked up from germline, CDR1 is MDHEN and CDR2 is SYDVKM. For the CDR3, the DNA is TGTGCCAGCAGAAGAACAGGGACCAACACTGAAGCTTTCTTT. It specifies CASRRTGTNTEAFF.

The rearrangement joins TRBV6-6 to TRBJ1-2; 12 nucleotides line up with TRBD1. The CDR3 has 14 amino acids. Per germline, CDR1 MNHNY and CDR2 SVGAGI (reference sequence). Trimming at V came to 5 bases and at J to 5 bases, leaving 3 bases not matched to a gene. CDR3: CASSGTGGYYGYTF. In nucleotides, the CDR3 is TGTGCCAGCAGTGGGACAGGGGGCTATTATGGCTACACCTTC.

This chain joins TRBV2 and TRBJ2-3; 8 bases agree with TRBD1. With V trimmed by 2 bases and J by 12 bases, 7 bases remained unmatched. This CDR3 has 13 residues. Germline lookup yields CDR1 SNHLY and CDR2 FYNNEI. In DNA form, the CDR3 reads TGTGCCAGCAGTGAAATCCCGGGACAGGTCCAGTATTTT. Translating it yields CASSEIPGQVQYF.

The V call is TRBV5-1, the J call TRBJ2-7; the D gene is possibly TRBD2 (5 bases). V lost 2 bases, J lost 3 bases, and 12 bases lay in between. Germline CDR1 reads SGHRS; CDR2 reads YFSETQ. The CDR3 length is 14 residues. The CDR3 sequence: CASSLSGSFYEQYF. CDR3 nucleotide sequence: TGCGCCAGCAGCTTAAGCGGCAGCTTCTACGAGCAGTACTTC.

Turning to this clone: This CDR3 is also generated by other DNA sequences in the sample. This sequence joins TRBV10-3 and TRBJ1-5, with a possible D match to TRBD1 (6 bases). The CDR3 is 15 amino acids. The V end was cut by 5 bases, the J end by 6 bases, with 17 bases between. Germline loops: CDR1 ENHRY, CDR2 SYGVKD. CDR3 in DNA: TGTGCCATCAGTCCCCGGGGGGCCGAGGCTCAGCCCCAGCATTTT. As protein: CAISPRGAEAQPQHF.

The V gene is TRBV7-9, the J gene TRBJ1-5, with D uncertain. The germline CDR1 and CDR2 sequences are SEHNR and FQNEAQ (reference sequence). The CDR3 length is 13 residues. V was shortened by 0 bases and J by 3 bases, with 3 bases between the two germline ends. CDR3: CASSLAHNQPQHF. The CDR3 coding sequence is TGTGCCAGCAGCTTAGCCCACAATCAGCCCCAGCATTTT.